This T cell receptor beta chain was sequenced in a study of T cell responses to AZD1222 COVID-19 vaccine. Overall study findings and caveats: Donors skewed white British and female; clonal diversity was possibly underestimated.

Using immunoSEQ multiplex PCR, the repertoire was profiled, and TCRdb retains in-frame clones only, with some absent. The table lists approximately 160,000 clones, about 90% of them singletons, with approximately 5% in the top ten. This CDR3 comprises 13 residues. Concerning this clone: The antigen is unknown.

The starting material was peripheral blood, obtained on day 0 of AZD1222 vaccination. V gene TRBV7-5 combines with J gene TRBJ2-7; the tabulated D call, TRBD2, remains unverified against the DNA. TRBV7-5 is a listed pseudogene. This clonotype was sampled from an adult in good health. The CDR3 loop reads CARSWDLTYEQYF. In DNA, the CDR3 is TGTGCCAGAAGCTGGGACTTGACCTACGAGCAGTACTTC.